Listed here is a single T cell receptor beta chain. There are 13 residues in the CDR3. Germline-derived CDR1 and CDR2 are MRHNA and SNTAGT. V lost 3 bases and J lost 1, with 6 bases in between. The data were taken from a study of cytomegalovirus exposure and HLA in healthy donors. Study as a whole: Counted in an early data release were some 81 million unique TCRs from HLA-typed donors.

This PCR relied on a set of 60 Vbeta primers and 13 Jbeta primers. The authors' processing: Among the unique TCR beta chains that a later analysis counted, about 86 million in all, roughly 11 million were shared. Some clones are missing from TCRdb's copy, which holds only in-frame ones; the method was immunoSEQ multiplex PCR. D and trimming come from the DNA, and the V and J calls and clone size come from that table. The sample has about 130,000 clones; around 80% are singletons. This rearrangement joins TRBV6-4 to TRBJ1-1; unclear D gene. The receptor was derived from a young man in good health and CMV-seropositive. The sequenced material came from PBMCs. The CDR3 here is CASSERRNTEAFF. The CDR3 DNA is TGTGCCAGCAGTGAAAGGAGGAACACTGAAGCTTTCTTT.